Following are 29 T cell receptor beta chains from one sample sequenced in a study of molecular identifiers for immune sequencing clone quantification. TCRdb processed the PCR reads anew with MiXCR; each CDR3 protein has one entry. This sample carries some 680,000 distinct CDR3 sequences, roughly 27% of them seen once, and the ten largest clones take 0.75% to 0.8%. Sequencing was done on a sample of naive CD8+ T cells from blood, with Jurkat cell RNA spiked in. Subset: FACS-sorted CD8+CD4-CCR7+CD45RA+ naive T cells. These receptors were taken from a human donor in good health. Some libraries in this study had Jurkat cell RNA spiked in.

Worth noting for this clonotype: The germline gene is not matched at one end of the junction; a read error may be the cause. This chain joins TRBV12-3 or TRBV12-4 and TRBJ2-1, with no clear D. The CDR3 runs to 12 residues. The CDR3 reads CASSFWASERFF. CDR3 nucleotides: TGTGCCAGCAGTTTTTGGGCGAGTGAGCGGTTCTTC.

V usage is TRBV27 and J usage is TRBJ2-1; 10 nucleotides line up with TRBD2. Germline CDR1 MNHEY, CDR2 SMNVEV (reference sequence). CDR3 length equals 16 residues. J was trimmed by 9 bases and V by 5 bases; bases with no gene match: 13. CDR3 residues: CASSSSSGSAWGEQFF. DNA of the CDR3: TGTGCCAGCAGTAGTTCTAGCGGGAGCGCTTGGGGTGAGCAGTTCTTC.

V usage is TRBV7-6 and J usage is TRBJ2-2, with 8 nucleotides matching TRBD2. Germline values: CDR1 SGHVS, CDR2 FNYEAQ. The junction had 4 bases not matched to a gene; V was cut back by 1 base and J by 3 bases. The CDR3 runs 16 residues. The chain's CDR3 is CASSLGTSRYTGELFF. The CDR3 DNA reads as TGTGCCAGCAGCTTAGGGACTAGCCGTTACACCGGGGAGCTGTTTTTT.

This clonotype appeared many times. The genes are TRBV9 and TRBJ2-3; 12 nucleotides match TRBD2. V lost 4 bases, J lost 5 bases, and 8 bases stayed unmatched. This CDR3 region has 16 residues. CDR1 and CDR2 from the germline V gene are SGDLS and YYNGEE. The CDR3 nucleotides read TGTGCCAGCAGCCCAGCTAGCGGGGGGGCTGGAGATACGCAGTATTTT. It codes for CASSPASGGAGDTQYF.

This clonotype was observed a few times. In nucleotides, the CDR3 is TGTGCCAGCAGTGAAGCATCTATCAGGCTAGATACCTACGAGCAGTACTTC. Protein: CASSEASIRLDTYEQYF. The chain couples TRBV6-1 to TRBJ2-7; D is uncertain. Germline assignment: CDR1 MNHNS and CDR2 SASEGT. The V and J ends lost 0 bases and 2 bases respectively, with 17 bases between them. CDR3 size: 17 residues.

This clonotype has only a few counts. The chain joins TRBV7-9 to TRBJ1-6; D perhaps matches TRBD1 (5 bases). With 5 bases removed from V and 5 bases from J, the gap between germline ends came to 13 bases. The CDR3 length is 15 residues. Germline V lookup: CDR1 SEHNR, CDR2 FQNEAQ (reference sequence). The CDR3 coding sequence is TGTGCCAGCAGCCCAGACAGCAGGGATAATTCACCCCTCCACTTT. As protein: CASSPDSRDNSPLHF.

The V call is TRBV29-1, the J call TRBJ2-7, with 9 positions matching TRBD1. The trim removed 5 bases at V and 0 bases at J, leaving 5 bases unmatched. CDR3 size: 14 residues. The germline CDR1 and CDR2 sequences are SQVTM and ANQGSEA. The CDR3 nucleotides read TGCAGCGTTCAGGGACAGGGAAGCTCCTACGAGCAGTACTTC. This translates into CSVQGQGSSYEQYF.

In its sample, this clonotype was seen a few times. A much larger clone lies one base from this, so it may be a read error. This chain uses TRBV7-2 with TRBJ2-5, with 7 bases lining up with TRBD2. The CDR3 spans 16 residues. CDR1 SGHTA and CDR2 FQGNSA come from the germline V gene. The CDR3 sequence is CASSSRTSLRQETRYF. The CDR3 nucleotides read TGTGCCAGCAGCTCCCGGACTAGTCTGCGACAAGAGACCCGGTACTTC.

This clonotype was counted many times. The rearrangement links TRBV29-1 to TRBJ2-3, with D perhaps TRBD2 (5 bases). The CDR3 extends over 13 amino acids. Germline V gene sequence: CDR1 SQVTM, CDR2 ANQGSEA. V was cut by 6 bases and J by 0 bases, with 10 bases left in between. The CDR3 bases are TGCAGCGTGGGAGCCCTTAGCACAGATACGCAGTATTTT. Its translation is CSVGALSTDTQYF.

This clonotype was observed a few times. This may be a read error, as it is one base from a much larger clone. This chain connects TRBV4-1 to TRBJ2-7, with 7 bases fitting TRBD1. CDR3 size: 14 residues. CDR1 is MGHRA, CDR2 YSYEKL, per germline. With 3 bases clipped from V and 3 bases from J, the junction kept 5 bases outside the gene matches. CDR3 sequence: CASSQNRGHYEQYF. In DNA form, the CDR3 reads TGCGCCAGCAGCCAGAACAGGGGCCACTACGAGCAGTACTTC.

This clonotype was recorded a few times. The chain links TRBV6-6 to TRBJ2-3; the D gene is possibly TRBD2 (6 bases). CDR1 is MNHNY, CDR2 SVGAGI, per germline (reference sequence). Between the trimmed V and J ends, which lost 1 base and 4 bases, there was a span of 18 bases. The CDR3 is 17 amino acids. The CDR3 sequence: CASSYYRGGASADTQYF. The CDR3 DNA sequence: TGTGCCAGCAGTTACTACCGCGGTGGAGCTAGCGCAGATACGCAGTATTTT.

This clonotype was recorded a few times. The rearrangement joins TRBV6-1 to TRBJ2-5; D might be TRBD1 (6 bases). There are 15 residues in the CDR3. Germline loops: CDR1 MNHNS, CDR2 SASEGT. Trimming cost V 3 bases and J 0 bases, with 11 bases left between them. CDR3 protein: CASSDPTGYQETQYF. The DNA for the CDR3 is TGTGCCAGCAGTGACCCTACAGGGTACCAAGAGACCCAGTACTTC.

V gene TRBV10-3 combines with J gene TRBJ2-2; 8 nucleotides align to TRBD1. The germline V gene encodes CDR1 ENHRY and CDR2 SYGVKD. V shed 3 bases and J 1 base; nucleotides not matched to a gene: 7. The CDR3 covers 17 residues. In nucleotides, the CDR3 is TGTGCCATCAGTGACCCTACAGGGGGATGGAACACCGGGGAGCTGTTTTTT. This gives the protein CAISDPTGGWNTGELFF.

As regards this clonotype: The junction differs from germline at one of its ends, possibly a read error. The J gene is TRBJ2-7, the V gene TRBV12-3 or TRBV12-4, with TRBD2 identical over 8 bases. The CDR3 extends over 14 amino acids. CDR3 bases: TGTGCCAGGAGTTTCACCGGGGGGGAGTACGAGCAGTACTTC. It codes for CARSFTGGEYEQYF.

This clonotype was observed a few times. The chain carries TRBV30 and TRBJ1-1, with unresolved D. This CDR3 has 16 amino acids. V lost 3 bases, J lost 7 bases, and 24 bases lay in between. Germline CDR1 GTSNPN, CDR2 SVGIG (reference sequence). The chain's CDR3 is CAWSTISGKDFDEAFF. DNA for the CDR3: TGTGCCTGGAGCACTATTTCCGGGAAGGACTTTGATGAAGCTTTCTTT.

The J gene is TRBJ2-5, the V gene TRBV7-2; D remains ambiguous. The CDR3 loop spans 14 amino acids. Germline V lookup: CDR1 SGHTA, CDR2 FQGNSA. V was cut by 5 bases and J by 1 base, with 11 bases left in between. The CDR3 coding sequence is TGTGCCAGCAGCCCTAACGGCCCCCAAGAGACCCAGTACTTC. This codes for CASSPNGPQETQYF. The variable domain in full, with the rest retrieved from reference TRBV7-2 and TRBJ2-5, is GAGVSQSPSNKVTEKGKDVELRCDPISGHTALYWYRQSLGQGLEFLIYFQGNSAPDKSGLPSDRFSAERTGGSVSTLTIQRTQQEDSAVYLCASSPNGPQETQYFGPGTRLLVL.

This clonotype was seen at least ten times. V and J are TRBV20-1 and TRBJ2-7; D unresolved. There are 13 residues in the CDR3. Germline lookup yields CDR1 DFQATT and CDR2 SNEGSKA (reference sequence). Trimming cost V 3 bases and J 3 bases, with 12 bases left between them. CDR3 amino acids: CSASETVVYEQYF. The CDR3 bases are TGCAGTGCTAGCGAGACGGTGGTCTACGAGCAGTACTTC.

Turning to this clonotype: One end of the junction is discordant with germline, which a read error may explain. J is TRBJ2-7 and V is TRBV20-1, with D possibly being TRBD2 (5 bases). This CDR3 is built from 12 residues. Germline V lookup: CDR1 DFQATT, CDR2 SNEGSKA (reference sequence). The CDR3 reads CGAARITCERWF. For the CDR3, the DNA is TGCGGTGCTGCACGTATTACCTGCGAGCGGTGGTTC.

This clonotype was counted a few times. The chain employs TRBV6-1 and TRBJ1-4; the D gene is possibly TRBD1 (5 bases). This CDR3 spans 16 amino acids. Trimming left V 7 bases short and J 6 bases short, with 21 bases between. CDR1 and CDR2 from the germline V gene are MNHNS and SASEGT. CDR3 protein: CASISGRRGLYEKLFF. CDR3 sequence (DNA): TGTGCCAGCATCTCGGGCCGGAGGGGACTCTATGAAAAACTGTTTTTT.

CDR3 loop: CASSRDLLAGGPRYNEQFF. The CDR3 nucleotides are TGCGCCAGCAGCCGAGATTTACTAGCGGGGGGGCCAAGGTACAATGAGCAGTTCTTC. V gene TRBV4-3 combines with J gene TRBJ2-1, with 13 bases fitting TRBD2. CDR1 is LGHNA and CDR2 is YSLEER in the germline V gene. V lost 4 bases and J lost 4; bases outside the gene matches: 13. CDR3 length equals 19 residues.

This clonotype was picked up a small number of times. The rearrangement joins TRBV9 to TRBJ2-1; TRBD2 matches at 8 bases. With 4 bases clipped from V and 8 bases from J, the junction kept 14 bases outside the gene matches. This CDR3 is 16 amino acids long. The germline V gene has CDR1 SGDLS and CDR2 YYNGEE. CDR3 DNA: TGTGCCAGCAGCAGCCCCTTAGCGGGGTGGACGGATGAGCAGTTCTTC. Protein product: CASSSPLAGWTDEQFF.

The table lists this clonotype with many counts. This rearrangement joins TRBV6-2 or TRBV6-3 to TRBJ1-2; possible D gene TRBD1, 6 bases. Trimming cost V 6 bases and J 4 bases, with 18 bases left between them. The CDR3 extends over 15 amino acids. The germline gives CDR1 MNHEY, CDR2 SVGEGT. The CDR3: CASREPRGWAYGYTF. For the CDR3, the DNA is TGTGCCAGCAGAGAGCCCAGGGGATGGGCCTATGGCTACACCTTC.

This clonotype was counted a few times. The chain is built from TRBV7-8 and TRBJ2-7, with 11 bases that match TRBD2. This CDR3 is 15 amino acids long. V lost 2 bases and J lost 2; bases outside the gene matches: 2. The germline CDR1 and CDR2 sequences are SGHVS and FQNEAQ. CDR3 DNA: TGTGCCAGCAGCTTATCGACTAGCGGGGCCTACGAGCAGTACTTC. Amino acid sequence: CASSLSTSGAYEQYF.

As regards this clonotype: Since a much larger clone is just one base distant, this may be a read error. The V and J genes are TRBV29-1 and TRBJ2-3; tentative D call: TRBD2 (5 bases). Trimming took 6 bases from V and 4 from J, leaving 20 bases between them. The CDR3 is made up of 15 amino acids. Germline assignment: CDR1 SQVTM and CDR2 ANQGSEA. CDR3 sequence (DNA): TGCAGCGTCCAACTAGGGCAGTTAAGGGCAGATACGCAGTATTTT. This codes for CSVQLGQLRADTQYF.

V gene TRBV6-1 combines with J gene TRBJ2-7; TRBD1 is a possible D gene (6 bases). CDR1 and CDR2 (germline): MNHNS, SASEGT. The CDR3 is 15 amino acids. Trimming stripped 1 base from V and 3 bases from J, with 13 bases between. The CDR3 nucleotides read TGTGCCAGCAGTGAAGGAACAGGGTCCCTCTACGAGCAGTACTTC. Protein sequence: CASSEGTGSLYEQYF.

This chain connects TRBV19 to TRBJ2-7; D may be TRBD1 (5 bases). This CDR3 is 15 amino acids long. The V gene's germline CDR1 is LNHDA and CDR2 SQIVND (reference sequence). V shed 5 bases and J shed 4 bases, with 18 bases lying between them. The CDR3 DNA sequence: TGTGCCAGTAGTCAAGGGGCTGGATTTTCGTACGAGCAGTACTTC. It codes for CASSQGAGFSYEQYF. The variable domain in full, completed from reference TRBV19 and TRBJ2-7, reads DGGITQSPKYLFRKEGQNVTLSCEQNLNHDAMYWYRQDPGQGLRLIYYSQIVNDFQKGDIAEGYSVSREKKESFPLTVTSAQKNPTAFYLCASSQGAGFSYEQYFGPGTRLTVT.

This clonotype was seen at least ten times. This chain joins TRBV12-3 or TRBV12-4 and TRBJ1-1; possibly TRBD1 for D (5 bases). Deletions cut 5 bases from V and 11 bases from J, with 15 bases between. This CDR3 region has 12 residues. In nucleotides, the CDR3 is TGTGCCAGCAGTCCCGAGGGGCGTGTGGCTTTCTTT. As protein: CASSPEGRVAFF.

About this clonotype itself: A read error may be the cause here, since a much bigger clone is one base away. The chain is built from TRBV4-1 and TRBJ1-5; the match to TRBD1 covers 8 bases. CDR1 MGHRA and CDR2 YSYEKL come from the germline V gene. This CDR3 is built from 14 residues. The junction had 2 bases not matched to a gene; V was cut back by 1 base and J by 6 bases. The CDR3 loop is CASSQGTGLQPQHF. DNA of the CDR3: TGCGCCAGCAGCCAAGGGACAGGGCTTCAGCCCCAGCATTTT.

This clonotype has at least ten counts. V gene TRBV5-5 combines with J gene TRBJ1-5; D not certain. The V gene's germline CDR1 is SGHKS and CDR2 YYEKEE (reference sequence). The CDR3 runs 17 residues. Between the trimmed V and J ends, which lost 6 bases and 3 bases, there was a span of 22 bases. CDR3 nucleotides: TGTGCCAGCACCCCCGATTTGAGTTTAAATCCCAATCAGCCCCAGCATTTT. Its translation: CASTPDLSLNPNQPQHF.